Listed below are T cell receptor beta chains from one sample, sequenced in a study of T cell responses to AZD1222 COVID-19 vaccine. Data came from immunoSEQ multiplex PCR; TCRdb stores just in-frame clones and leaves some out. Altogether 120,000 or so clones are present, roughly 86% being singletons, with the ten largest covering approximately 16%. The sample here was peripheral blood, taken 28 days after the second AZD1222 dose. The receptors originated from an adult who received the AZD1222 COVID-19 vaccine. Each CDR3 is given with its conserved first and last residue. The D gene is left open where the match is weak. The size field is filled for only some rows; it gives once, few, many or a size class.

j_call d_call v_call clone_size cdr3_nt cdr3_aa
TRBJ1-1 NA TRBV18 NA TGTGCCAGCTCAGGGTTAGGTGTTGAAGCTTTCTTT CASSGLGVEAFF
TRBJ1-1 NA TRBV7-3 NA TGTGCCAGCAGCTTAAATCCCACGGGGCATGAAGCTTTCTTT CASSLNPTGHEAFF
TRBJ1-6 NA TRBV23-1 few TGCGCCAGCAGTCAACTTAGAGGGGGAGAGAGCTCCTATAATTCACCCCTCCACTTT CASSQLRGGESSYNSPLHF
TRBJ2-5 TRBD2 TRBV4-1 NA TGCGCCAGCAGCCAGACTAGCGGGCGAGAGACCCAGTACTTC CASSQTSGRETQYF
TRBJ2-7 NA TRBV15 NA TGTGCCACCAGCAGAGATCCGGGGTCCAGCTCCTACGAGCAGTACTTC CATSRDPGSSSYEQYF
TRBJ1-1 NA TRBV6-1 NA TGTGCCAGCAGTGAAGTTCTGCAGAACACTGAAGCTTTCTTT CASSEVLQNTEAFF
TRBJ2-1 NA TRBV7-2 NA TGTGCCAGCGAAAACGTGGGGCGGGATTGGAATGAGCAGTTCTTC CASENVGRDWNEQFF
TRBJ2-5 TRBD2 TRBV5-1 NA TGCGCCAGCAGCTTCGGGACTAGCGGACAAGAGACCCAGTACTTC CASSFGTSGQETQYF
TRBJ1-4 TRBD1 TRBV7-8 NA TGTGCCAGCAGCTCCGTGGGAGGGGGCTTTGATGAAAAACTGTTTTTT CASSSVGGGFDEKLFF
TRBJ1-3 NA TRBV27 NA TGTGCCAGCAGTCCCTCGGGCGGTCACTCTGGAAACACCATATATTTT CASSPSGGHSGNTIYF
TRBJ2-2 NA TRBV3-1/TRBV3-2 once TGTGCCAGCAGCCTCCGAAACACCGGGGAGCTGTTTTTT CASSLRNTGELFF
TRBJ2-5 NA TRBV7-2 NA TGTGCCAGCAGCTCCGGACAGCAAGAGACCCAGTACTTC CASSSGQQETQYF
TRBJ1-6 TRBD1 TRBV7-8 NA TGTGCCAGCAGCTTAGGTACAGGGGGCTCTCTAGGACGAACCACTAATTCACCCCTCCACTTT CASSLGTGGSLGRTTNSPLHF
TRBJ1-4 NA TRBV11-3 NA TGTGCCAGCAGCCGTGGGAGTTATAGGCTCGAAAAACTGTTTTTT CASSRGSYRLEKLFF
TRBJ2-5 NA TRBV7-9 few TGTGCCAGCAGCTCCAGGACGGGACACGAGACCCAGTACTTC CASSSRTGHETQYF
TRBJ2-7 TRBD1 TRBV4-1 NA TGCGCCAGCAGCACCCAGACAGGGTCCCCCTACGAGCAGTACTTC CASSTQTGSPYEQYF
TRBJ2-1 NA TRBV20-1 once TGCAGTGCTAGTAGGTACAATGAGCAGTTCTTC CSASRYNEQFF
TRBJ1-2 NA TRBV5-1 NA TGCGCCAGCAGCTTGGACAACTATGGCTACACCTTC CASSLDNYGYTF
TRBJ1-2 NA TRBV14 few NA CASSLEDQLWLHLRFNYGYTF
TRBJ1-4 NA TRBV15 NA TGTGCCACCAGCAGAGATTACAGGGAAGAAAGATTCGATGAAAAACTGTTTTTT CATSRDYREERFDEKLFF
TRBJ1-4 TRBD1 TRBV6-6 NA TGTGCCAGCAGCGAAGGCCAGGGGGACAAACTGTTTTTT CASSEGQGDKLFF
TRBJ2-1 TRBD1 TRBV4-3 NA TGCGCCAGCAGCCAAGATCATGAGGGGGCAGACAATGAGCAGTTCTTC CASSQDHEGADNEQFF
TRBJ2-2 TRBD2 TRBV29-1 few TGCAGCGTTGAAGTGAACAGCGGGGCCGGGGAGCTGTTTTTT CSVEVNSGAGELFF
TRBJ2-5 TRBD1 TRBV4-3 NA TGCGCCAGCAGCTTGGGGGGACAGGGGCCAGAGACCCAGTACTTC CASSLGGQGPETQYF
TRBJ1-4 NA TRBV12-3/TRBV12-4 NA TGTGCCAGCAGTTATGGTGGAAATGAAAAACTGTTTTTT CASSYGGNEKLFF
TRBJ1-6 NA TRBV9 NA TGTGCCAGCAGAAGTTCACCCCTCCACTTT CASRSSPLHF
TRBJ1-3 TRBD1 TRBV3-1/TRBV3-2 few TGTGCCAGCAGCCTGGGACAGTACTCTGGAAACACCATATATTTT CASSLGQYSGNTIYF
TRBJ1-6 NA TRBV11-1 medium-sized TGTGCCAGCAGCTTAGAGGACCAGGGTAATTCACCCCTCCACTTT CASSLEDQGNSPLHF
TRBJ1-6 NA TRBV14 NA TGTGCCAGCAGCCACACGTGGAACTCACCCCTCCACTTT CASSHTWNSPLHF
TRBJ2-5 TRBD2 TRBV7-6 NA TGTGCCAGCAGCTTAGCCGGGACTAGGGCGGGGGAGACCCAGTACTTC CASSLAGTRAGETQYF
TRBJ2-1 TRBD2 TRBV27 NA TGTGCCAGCAGTTCTCTAGCGGGAGTTACTGAGCAGTTCTTC CASSSLAGVTEQFF
TRBJ2-5 NA TRBV10-1 NA TGCGCCAGCAGTGAATGGCTGGGAGAGACCCAGTACTTC CASSEWLGETQYF
TRBJ1-1 NA TRBV19 NA TGTGCCAGTAGGCCCCGGAACACTGAAGCTTTCTTT CASRPRNTEAFF
TRBJ2-3 NA TRBV7-9 NA TGTGCCAGCAGCATGCGGTCCGGGGGCTATACAGATACGCAGTATTTT CASSMRSGGYTDTQYF
TRBJ2-2 NA TRBV9 NA TGTGCCAGCAGCGTAGTCGACGGGGAGCTGTTTTTT CASSVVDGELFF
TRBJ2-7 TRBD1 TRBV27 few TGTGCCAGCAGTTATGGTGAAGGGGGCCTCGACGAGCAGTACTTC CASSYGEGGLDEQYF
TRBJ2-1 NA TRBV7-6 NA TGTGCCAGCAGCTTTGACAACCGCCAGTTCTTC CASSFDNRQFF
TRBJ2-3 TRBD2 TRBV28 NA TGTGCCAGCAGTCCCGCTAGCGGTATCGCAGATACGCAGTATTTT CASSPASGIADTQYF
TRBJ1-1 NA TRBV28 few TGTGCCAGTGGGGACATTTTAGCTTTCTTT CASGDILAFF
TRBJ2-7 TRBD1 TRBV6-5 NA TGTGCCAGCAGGGGTGCCGGACAGGGCGTCTACGAGCAGTACTTC CASRGAGQGVYEQYF
TRBJ1-2 NA TRBV5-4 NA TGTGCCAGCAGCTTGAAGGGGAACTATGGCTACACCTTC CASSLKGNYGYTF
TRBJ2-5 TRBD2 TRBV9 NA TGTGCCAGCAGCGTCGGACTAGCGGGAGATAGGCGGGAGACCCAGTACTTC CASSVGLAGDRRETQYF
TRBJ2-7 NA TRBV5-4 NA TGTGCCAGCAGCTTGGGGGGGTTTCGACTCTCCGAGCAGTACTTC CASSLGGFRLSEQYF
TRBJ2-7 TRBD1 TRBV5-1 NA TGCGCCAGCAGCCCGGGACAGGGGGCCCCCTACGAGCAGTACTTC CASSPGQGAPYEQYF
TRBJ1-3 TRBD1 TRBV9 NA TGTGCCAGCAGCGTAGGACAGGGAAAGGGAAACACCATATATTTT CASSVGQGKGNTIYF
TRBJ1-2 NA TRBV19 NA TGTGCCAGTAGTACCTACGAAACGCAGGTCAATGGCTACACCTTC CASSTYETQVNGYTF